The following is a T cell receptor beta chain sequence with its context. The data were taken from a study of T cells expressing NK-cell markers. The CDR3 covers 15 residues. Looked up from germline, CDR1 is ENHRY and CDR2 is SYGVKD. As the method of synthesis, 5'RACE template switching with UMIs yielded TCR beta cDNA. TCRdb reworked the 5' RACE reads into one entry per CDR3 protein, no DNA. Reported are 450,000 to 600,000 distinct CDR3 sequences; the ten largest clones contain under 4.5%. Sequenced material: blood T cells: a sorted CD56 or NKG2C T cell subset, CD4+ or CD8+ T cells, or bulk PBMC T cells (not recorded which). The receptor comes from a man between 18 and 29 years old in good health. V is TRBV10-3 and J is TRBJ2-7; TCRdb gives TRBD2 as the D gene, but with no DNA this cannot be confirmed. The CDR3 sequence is CAITAGLAEPYEQYF.